Listed here is a single T cell receptor beta chain. Measured with immunoSEQ multiplex PCR; TCRdb has only the in-frame clones, and not every one. The data show around 120,000 clones, roughly 89% seen once. Germline V CDR1 and CDR2: ENHRY, SYGVKD. This CDR3 comprises 15 residues. Losses at the gene ends were 4 bases for V and 4 bases for J; bases not matched to a gene: 8. The data stem from a study of T cell responses to AZD1222 COVID-19 vaccine. The sequencing used peripheral blood, collected on day 0 of MenACWY control vaccination. The V gene is TRBV10-3, the J gene TRBJ1-1, with TRBD1 matching over 8 bases. This TCR derives from an adult in good health. DNA for the CDR3: TGTGCCATCAGTGCTGTAGACAGGGGTGGCACTGAAGCTTTCTTT. It translates to CAISAVDRGGTEAFF.